This T cell receptor beta chain was recorded in a study of T-cell memory formation after mild COVID-19. The CDR3 is made up of 16 amino acids. Between the trimmed V and J ends, which lost 4 bases and 2 bases, there was a span of 17 bases. TCRdb analysed the 5' RACE reads with MiXCR anew, one entry per CDR3 protein. The repertoire holds roughly 580,000 distinct CDR3 sequences, with over 15% as singletons. The sequenced sample was PBMCs or a T cell subset sorted from them (not recorded which). The chain recombines TRBV23-1 with TRBJ2-5; D remains ambiguous. TRBV23-1 is an ORF; its function is uncertain. The receptor was derived from an adult woman who had mild COVID-19 (a few samples of this study predate the infection). Cell type and time point are not known. CDR3 in DNA: TGCGCCAGCAGTCCGCCGGTAAGTACTGGGCAAGAGACCCAGTACTTC. Translating gives CASSPPVSTGQETQYF.